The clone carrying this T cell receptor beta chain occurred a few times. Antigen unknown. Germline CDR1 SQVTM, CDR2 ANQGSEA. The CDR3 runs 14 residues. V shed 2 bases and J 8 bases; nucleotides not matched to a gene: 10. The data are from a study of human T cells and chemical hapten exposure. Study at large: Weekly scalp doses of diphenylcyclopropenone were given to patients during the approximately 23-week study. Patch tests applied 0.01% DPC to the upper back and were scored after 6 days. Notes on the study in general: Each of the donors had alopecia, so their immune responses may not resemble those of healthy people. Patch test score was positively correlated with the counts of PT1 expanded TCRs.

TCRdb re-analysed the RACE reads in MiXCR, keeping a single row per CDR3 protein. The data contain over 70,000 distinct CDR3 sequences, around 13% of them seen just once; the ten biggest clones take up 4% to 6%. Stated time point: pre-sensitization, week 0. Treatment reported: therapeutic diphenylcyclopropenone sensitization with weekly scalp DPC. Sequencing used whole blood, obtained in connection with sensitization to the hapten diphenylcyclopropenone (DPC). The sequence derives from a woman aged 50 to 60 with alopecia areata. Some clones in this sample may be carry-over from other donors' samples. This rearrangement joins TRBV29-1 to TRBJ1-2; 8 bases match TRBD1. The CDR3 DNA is TGCAGCGTTGAACTTCCGGACAGGGTAGGAGGCTACACCTTC. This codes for CSVELPDRVGGYTF.